This entry concerns a single TCR beta chain. Its antigen is not identified. Treatment in this sample: 15 to 20 received Ad26.COV2.S at low or high dose, single or two shots; a few received placebo; per-sample allocation not given. Collection of the samples took place on day 63 after the first injection of vaccine or placebo. This sample stems from a study of Ad26.COV2.S vaccination and SARS-CoV-2 variants. Study-level information: Sample donor was a member of the COV1001 Ad26.COV2.S trial arm. Study-wide findings and caveats: Measurement of non-spike TCR breadth gave similar results in vaccine and placebo recipients.

Some clones are missing from TCRdb's copy, which holds only in-frame ones; the method was immunoSEQ multiplex PCR. The profile shows around 450,000 clones, around 89% of them singletons. The V and J ends lost 1 base and 6 bases respectively, with 10 bases between them. Germline V gene sequence: CDR1 LGHDT, CDR2 YNNKEL (reference sequence). The CDR3 spans 14 residues. The chain links TRBV3-1 (or the pseudogene TRBV3-2) to TRBJ2-1, with D possibly being TRBD1 or TRBD2 (6 bases each). This receptor was identified in a person aged 18-65 years who received the Ad26.COV2.S COVID-19 vaccine or a placebo. The sequences come from peripheral blood, collected in a trial of Ad26.COV2.S vaccine versus placebo. The CDR3 DNA follows: TGTGCCAGCAGCCAAGGTGGAGGGGGCAATGAGCAGTTCTTC. Translated: CASSQGGGGNEQFF.